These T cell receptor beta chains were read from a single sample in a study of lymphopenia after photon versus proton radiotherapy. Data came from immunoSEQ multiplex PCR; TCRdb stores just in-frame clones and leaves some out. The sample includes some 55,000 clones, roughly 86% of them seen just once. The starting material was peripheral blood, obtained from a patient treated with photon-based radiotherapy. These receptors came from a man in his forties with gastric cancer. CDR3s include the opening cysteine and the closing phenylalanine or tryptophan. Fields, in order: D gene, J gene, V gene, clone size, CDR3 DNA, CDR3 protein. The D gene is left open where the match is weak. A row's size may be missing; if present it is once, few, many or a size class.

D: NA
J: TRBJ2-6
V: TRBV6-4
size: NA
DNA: TGTGCCAGCAGTGACCAAAGCGGGGGGGCCAACGTCCTGACTTTC
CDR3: CASSDQSGGANVLTF

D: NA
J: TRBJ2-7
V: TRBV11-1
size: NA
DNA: TGTGCCAGCAGCTCCTTCCCCAGGGACTCCTACGAGCAGTACTTC
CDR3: CASSSFPRDSYEQYF

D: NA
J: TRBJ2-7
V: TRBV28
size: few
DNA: TGTGCCAGCAGTTTATCGCCGGACTGGAGCTCCTACGAGCAGTACTTC
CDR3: CASSLSPDWSSYEQYF

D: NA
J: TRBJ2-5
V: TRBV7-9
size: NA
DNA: TGTGCCAGCAGCCCCTTTAGCGGACAAGAGACCCAGTACTTC
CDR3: CASSPFSGQETQYF

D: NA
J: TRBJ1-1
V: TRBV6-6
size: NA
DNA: TGTGCCAGCAGCAAAGACTGGGACACTGAAGCTTTCTTT
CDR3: CASSKDWDTEAFF

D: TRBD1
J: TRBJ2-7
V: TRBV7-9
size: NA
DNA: TGTGCCAGCAGCCGGGACAGCCGATACGAGCAGTACTTC
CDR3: CASSRDSRYEQYF

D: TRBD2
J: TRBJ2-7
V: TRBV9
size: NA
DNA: TGTGCCAGCAGCAAGGGGACTAGCCGGGACGAGCAGTACTTC
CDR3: CASSKGTSRDEQYF

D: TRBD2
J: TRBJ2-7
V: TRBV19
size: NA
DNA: TGTGCCAGTAGTATGACTAGCGGTGGGTACGAGCAGTACTTC
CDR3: CASSMTSGGYEQYF

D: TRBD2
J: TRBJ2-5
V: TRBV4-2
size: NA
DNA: TGTGCCAGCAGCCAATTCTCCGGAACCGGGACTAGCGGGGTGGAGACCCAGTACTTC
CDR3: CASSQFSGTGTSGVETQYF

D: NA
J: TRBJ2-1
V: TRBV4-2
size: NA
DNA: TGTGCCAGCAGCCCCCAGGGGGGCAGCGGGGGCCTTCTAAATGAGCAGTTCTTC
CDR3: CASSPQGGSGGLLNEQFF

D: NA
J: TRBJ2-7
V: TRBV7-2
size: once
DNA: TGTGCCAGCAGCTTAGTGGGGCAGACCGCCTACGAGCAGTACTTC
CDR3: CASSLVGQTAYEQYF

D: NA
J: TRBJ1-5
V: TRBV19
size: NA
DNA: TGTGCCAGTAGTCGCGGGGAGACTCTTACCAGGCCCCAGCATTTT
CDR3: CASSRGETLTRPQHF

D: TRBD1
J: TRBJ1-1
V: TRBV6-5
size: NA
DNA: TGTGCCAGCAGTTCCACAGGGGGCGCCTCTGAAGCTTTCTTT
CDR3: CASSSTGGASEAFF

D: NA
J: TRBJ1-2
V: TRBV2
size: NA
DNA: TGTGCCAGCAGTGTAGAAGCATCTAACTATGGCTACACCTTC
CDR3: CASSVEASNYGYTF

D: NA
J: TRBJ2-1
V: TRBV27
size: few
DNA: TGTGCCAGCAGTTCCCGCCCAGATGGAAGAAATGAGCAGTTCTTC
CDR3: CASSSRPDGRNEQFF

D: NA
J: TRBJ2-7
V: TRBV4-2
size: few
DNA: TGTGCCAGCAGCCAAGACAGGGATTGGCGGCGCGAGCAGTACTTC
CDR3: CASSQDRDWRREQYF

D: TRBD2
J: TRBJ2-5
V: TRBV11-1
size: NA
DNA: TGTGCCAGCAGCGCGCGGACTAGCGGTGCCGCGACCCAGTACTTC
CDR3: CASSARTSGAATQYF

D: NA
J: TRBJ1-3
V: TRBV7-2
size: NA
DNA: TGTGCCAGCAGCTCCCAGGGAGGGTCTGGAAACACCATATATTTT
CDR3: CASSSQGGSGNTIYF

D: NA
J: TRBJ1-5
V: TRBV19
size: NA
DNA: TGTGCCAGTAGTATACGGCGACAATTTACACCATATAGCAATCAGCCCCAGCATTTT
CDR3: CASSIRRQFTPYSNQPQHF

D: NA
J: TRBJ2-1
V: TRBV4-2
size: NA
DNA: TGTGCCAGCAGCCCCCCCCAGGGAAAGGGTGAGCAGTTCTTC
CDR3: CASSPPQGKGEQFF

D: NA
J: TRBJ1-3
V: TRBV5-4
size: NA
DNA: TGTGCCAGCAGCTCCGCCTCTGGAAACACCATATATTTT
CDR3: CASSSASGNTIYF

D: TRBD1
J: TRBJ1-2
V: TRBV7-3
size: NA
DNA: TGTGCCAGCAGCCCCGGGACAGCTAACTATGGCTACACCTTC
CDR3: CASSPGTANYGYTF

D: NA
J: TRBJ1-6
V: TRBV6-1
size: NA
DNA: TGTGCCAGCAGTGCACCGCTAAATGGGGGACCCCTCCACTTT
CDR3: CASSAPLNGGPLHF

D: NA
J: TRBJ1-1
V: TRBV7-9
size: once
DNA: TGTGCCAGCAGCCCTGGAGGGGGGACGGCTGAAGCTTTCTTT
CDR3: CASSPGGGTAEAFF

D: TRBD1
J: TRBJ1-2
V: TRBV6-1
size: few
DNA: TGTGCCAGCAGTCCCGGGACAGGGACCTATGGCTACACCTTC
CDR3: CASSPGTGTYGYTF

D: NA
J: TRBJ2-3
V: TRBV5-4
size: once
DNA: TGTGCCAGCAGCTTACCCGGGACCCCGAATACGCAGTATTTT
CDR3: CASSLPGTPNTQYF

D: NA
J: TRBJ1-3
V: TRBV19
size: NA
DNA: TGTGCCAGTAGTACCCGGGGAGGATCTTACGGAAACACCATATATTTT
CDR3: CASSTRGGSYGNTIYF

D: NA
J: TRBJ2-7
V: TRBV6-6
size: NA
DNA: TGTGCCAGCAGTTGGCAGGGCTACGAGCAGTACTTC
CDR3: CASSWQGYEQYF

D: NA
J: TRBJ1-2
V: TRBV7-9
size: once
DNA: TGTGCCAGCAGCTTAGGACAGCCCTATGGCTACACCTTC
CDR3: CASSLGQPYGYTF

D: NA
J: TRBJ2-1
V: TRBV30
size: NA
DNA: TGTGCCTGGAGTGTATGGGGCAATGAGCAGTTCTTC
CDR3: CAWSVWGNEQFF

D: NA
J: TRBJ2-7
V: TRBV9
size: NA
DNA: TGTGCCAGCAGCGTAGGACAGGACAACTACGAGCAGTACTTC
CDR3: CASSVGQDNYEQYF

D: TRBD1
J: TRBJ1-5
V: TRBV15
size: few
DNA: TGTGCCACCAGCAGGCCCCGCTCCGGGACAGAAAATCAGCCCCAGCATTTT
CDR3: CATSRPRSGTENQPQHF

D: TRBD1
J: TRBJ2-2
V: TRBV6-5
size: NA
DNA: TGTGCCAGCAGACAGGGGGCAGGAGCCGGGGAGCTGTTTTTT
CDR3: CASRQGAGAGELFF

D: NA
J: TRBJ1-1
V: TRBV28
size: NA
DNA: TGTGCCAGCGGCCTGGGGGGAGTGAACACTGAAGCTTTCTTT
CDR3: CASGLGGVNTEAFF

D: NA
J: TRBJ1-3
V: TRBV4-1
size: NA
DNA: TGCGCCAGCAGCCCTGCCATGACTGCTGGAAACACCATATATTTT
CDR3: CASSPAMTAGNTIYF

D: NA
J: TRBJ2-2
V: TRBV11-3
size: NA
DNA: TGTGCCAGCAGCTTAGCTATCCAGGGTACCGGGGAGCTGTTTTTT
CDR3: CASSLAIQGTGELFF

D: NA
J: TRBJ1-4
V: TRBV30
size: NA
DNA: TGTGCCTGGAGTGTACGAGGGGTTAATGAAAAACTGTTTTTT
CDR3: CAWSVRGVNEKLFF

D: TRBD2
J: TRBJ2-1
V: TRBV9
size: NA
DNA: TGTGCCAGCAGCGCCAGCGGGGGGGCGTCTAATGAGCAGTTCTTC
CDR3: CASSASGGASNEQFF

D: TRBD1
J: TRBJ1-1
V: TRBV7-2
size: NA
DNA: TGTGCCAGCAGCTCGACAGGGATGAACACTGAAGCTTTCTTT
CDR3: CASSSTGMNTEAFF